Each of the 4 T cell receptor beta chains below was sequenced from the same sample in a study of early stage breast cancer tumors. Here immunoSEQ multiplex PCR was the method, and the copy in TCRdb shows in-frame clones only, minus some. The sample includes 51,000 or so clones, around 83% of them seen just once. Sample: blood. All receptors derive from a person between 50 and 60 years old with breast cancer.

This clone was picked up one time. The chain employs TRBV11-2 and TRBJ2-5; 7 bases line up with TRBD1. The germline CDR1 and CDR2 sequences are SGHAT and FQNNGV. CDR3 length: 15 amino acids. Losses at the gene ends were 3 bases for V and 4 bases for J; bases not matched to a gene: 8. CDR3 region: CASSFRTGPRETQYF. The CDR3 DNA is TGTGCCAGCAGCTTCCGGACAGGCCCCCGAGAGACCCAGTACTTC.

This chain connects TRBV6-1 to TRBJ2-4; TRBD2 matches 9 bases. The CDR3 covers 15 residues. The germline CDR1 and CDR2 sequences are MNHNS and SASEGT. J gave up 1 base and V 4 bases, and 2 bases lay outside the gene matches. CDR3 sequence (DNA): TGTGCCAGCAGTGGGGCGGGGGGGGCCAAAAACATTCAGTACTTC. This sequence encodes CASSGAGGAKNIQYF.

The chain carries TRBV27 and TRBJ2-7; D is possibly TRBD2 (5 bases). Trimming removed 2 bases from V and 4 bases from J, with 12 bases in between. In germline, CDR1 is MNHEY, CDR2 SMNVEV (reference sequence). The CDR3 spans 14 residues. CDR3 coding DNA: TGTGCCAGCAGTTTAGGGAGTCAGTTGTACGAGCAGTACTTC. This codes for CASSLGSQLYEQYF.

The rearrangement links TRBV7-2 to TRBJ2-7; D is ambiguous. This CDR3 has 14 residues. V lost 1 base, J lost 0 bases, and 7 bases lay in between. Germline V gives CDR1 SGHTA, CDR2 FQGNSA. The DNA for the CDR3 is TGTGCCAGCAGCTTAGTTTCTAGCTCCTACGAGCAGTACTTC. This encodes CASSLVSSSYEQYF.